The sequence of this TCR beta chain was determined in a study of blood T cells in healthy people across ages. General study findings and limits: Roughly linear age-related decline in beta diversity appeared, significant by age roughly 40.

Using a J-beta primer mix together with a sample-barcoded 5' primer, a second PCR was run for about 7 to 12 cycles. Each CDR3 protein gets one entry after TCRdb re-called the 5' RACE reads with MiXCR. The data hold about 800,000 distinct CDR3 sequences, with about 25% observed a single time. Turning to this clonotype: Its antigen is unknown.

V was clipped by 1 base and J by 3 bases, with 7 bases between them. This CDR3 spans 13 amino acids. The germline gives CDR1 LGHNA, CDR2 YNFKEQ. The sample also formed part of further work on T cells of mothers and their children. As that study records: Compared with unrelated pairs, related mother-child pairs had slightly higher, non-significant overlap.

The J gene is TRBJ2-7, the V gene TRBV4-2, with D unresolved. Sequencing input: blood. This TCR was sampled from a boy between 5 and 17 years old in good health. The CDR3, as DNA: TGTGCCAGCAGCCAAGGGGCTATCTACGAGCAGTACTTC. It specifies CASSQGAIYEQYF.